A selection of T cell receptor beta chains follows, all from one sample in a study of control samples from healthy donors and cancer patients. The assay was immunoSEQ multiplex PCR, and TCRdb's table has in-frame clones only and misses some. The sample yields 110,000 or so clones, more than 75% seen once. Sequencing was carried out using blood. The receptor set was obtained from a man aged 25-45 years in good health. Both conserved end residues are part of each CDR3. Fields, in order: D gene, J gene, V gene, clone size, CDR3 protein, CDR3 DNA. D genes are given only for firm matches. Only some rows state a clone size, as once, few, many or a class for expanded clones.

NA,TRBJ1-1,TRBV5-1,once,CASSTKPNTEAFF,TGCGCCAGCAGCACCAAACCGAACACTGAAGCTTTCTTT
NA,TRBJ1-1,TRBV5-1,once,CASSSPGRGDTEAFF,TGCGCCAGCAGCTCCCCCGGACGTGGGGACACTGAAGCTTTCTTT
NA,TRBJ2-3,TRBV7-3,NA,CASSLNPVGGLADTQYF,TGTGCCAGCAGCTTAAACCCCGTGGGGGGCCTTGCAGATACGCAGTATTTT
NA,TRBJ1-5,TRBV6-6,NA,CASSYSVDRNQPQHF,TGTGCCAGCAGTTACTCGGTGGATAGGAATCAGCCCCAGCATTTT
NA,TRBJ1-5,TRBV18,once,CASSPPNGGASGNQPQHF,TGTGCCAGCTCACCACCTAACGGGGGCGCGTCGGGCAATCAGCCCCAGCATTTT
NA,TRBJ1-4,TRBV18,NA,CASSPLQGRTNEKLFF,TGTGCCAGCTCACCACTTCAGGGGCGCACTAATGAAAAACTGTTTTTT
NA,TRBJ1-5,TRBV9,once,CASSGPGTGFNQPQHF,TGTGCCAGCAGCGGACCGGGCACAGGGTTCAATCAGCCCCAGCATTTT
NA,TRBJ2-3,TRBV3-1/TRBV3-2,NA,CASSPQGTDTQYF,TGTGCCAGCAGCCCACAGGGCACAGATACGCAGTATTTT
NA,TRBJ2-5,TRBV5-1,NA,CASSLSPYTIETQYF,TGCGCCAGCAGCTTAAGTCCCTACACAATAGAGACCCAGTACTTC
NA,TRBJ1-6,TRBV6-5,NA,CASIKEGLSGPLHF,TGTGCCAGCATTAAAGAGGGGCTCTCGGGGCCCCTCCACTTT
TRBD1,TRBJ1-4,TRBV6-5,NA,CASSYLRQGAPEKLFF,TGTGCCAGCAGTTACCTTCGGCAGGGGGCGCCTGAAAAACTGTTTTTT
NA,TRBJ1-6,TRBV7-3,NA,CASSLGGGAGSPLHF,TGTGCCAGCAGCTTAGGTGGGGGCGCGGGGTCACCCCTCCACTTT
NA,TRBJ1-1,TRBV5-1,NA,CASSLSGGTEAFF,TGCGCCAGCAGCTTGTCGGGAGGAACTGAAGCTTTCTTT
NA,TRBJ1-2,TRBV19,NA,CASSIGDGAAVYGYTF,TGTGCCAGTAGTATAGGCGACGGGGCTGCTGTCTATGGCTACACCTTC
NA,TRBJ1-2,TRBV4-1,NA,CASSQESGANYGYTF,TGCGCCAGCAGCCAAGAGTCGGGGGCTAACTATGGCTACACCTTC
TRBD2,TRBJ2-3,TRBV2,NA,CASSALAGLTDTQYF,TGTGCCAGCAGCGCTCTAGCGGGGTTAACAGATACGCAGTATTTT
NA,TRBJ1-2,TRBV6-5,NA,CASSYRTLPGYGYTF,TGTGCCAGCAGTTACCGGACTCTCCCTGGGTATGGCTACACCTTC
NA,TRBJ2-6,TRBV2,NA,CAGQGNQPGANVLTF,TGTGCCGGGCAGGGGAACCAACCCGGGGCCAACGTCCTGACTTTC
NA,TRBJ1-5,TRBV3-1/TRBV3-2,NA,CASSESRVDNQPQHF,TGTGCCAGCAGCGAGAGCAGGGTGGACAATCAGCCCCAGCATTTT
TRBD1,TRBJ1-6,TRBV19,NA,CASSMPGQVGSPLHF,TGTGCCAGTAGTATGCCGGGACAGGTGGGTTCACCCCTCCACTTT
TRBD1,TRBJ1-3,TRBV6-5,NA,CASSFQGEGNTIYF,TGTGCCAGCAGTTTCCAGGGGGAAGGAAACACCATATATTTT
TRBD1,TRBJ1-1,TRBV28,NA,CASRQLQGSTEAFF,TGTGCCAGCAGGCAGTTACAGGGGAGCACTGAAGCTTTCTTT
NA,TRBJ1-2,TRBV5-6,NA,CASRPGSGGYTF,TGTGCCAGCAGGCCAGGGTCAGGTGGCTACACCTTC
NA,TRBJ1-4,TRBV5-1,NA,CASSLGDWNEKLFF,TGCGCCAGCAGCTTAGGGGATTGGAATGAAAAACTGTTTTTT
NA,TRBJ1-4,TRBV5-1,NA,CASSFGRANNEKLFF,TGCGCCAGCAGCTTTGGACGGGCCAATAATGAAAAACTGTTTTTT
TRBD2,TRBJ2-3,TRBV11-3,NA,CASSPGTSGADTQYF,TGTGCCAGCAGCCCCGGGACTAGCGGCGCAGATACGCAGTATTTT
NA,TRBJ1-1,TRBV7-8,NA,CASSPREGNAEAFF,TGTGCCAGCAGCCCCCGGGAGGGGAACGCTGAAGCTTTCTTT
NA,TRBJ2-3,TRBV9,NA,CASSVAAGSSTDTQYF,TGTGCCAGCAGCGTAGCGGCAGGGAGTAGCACAGATACGCAGTATTTT
NA,TRBJ2-5,TRBV4-2,NA,CASSWGSGPQETQYF,TGTGCCAGCAGTTGGGGTAGTGGCCCCCAAGAGACCCAGTACTTC
NA,TRBJ2-1,TRBV6-5,NA,CASSSIGEQFF,TGTGCCAGCAGTTCTATCGGGGAGCAGTTCTTC
NA,TRBJ2-5,TRBV5-1,NA,CASSFRGETQYF,TGCGCCAGCAGCTTCAGGGGTGAGACCCAGTACTTC
TRBD1,TRBJ2-1,TRBV9,once,CASSPGQYPYNEQFF,TGTGCCAGCAGCCCGGGACAGTATCCCTACAATGAGCAGTTCTTC
NA,TRBJ1-5,TRBV6-1,NA,CASSEVGASNQPQHF,TGTGCCAGCAGTGAAGTGGGGGCTAGCAATCAGCCCCAGCATTTT
TRBD1,TRBJ1-4,TRBV3-1/TRBV3-2,NA,CASSQDGTGDEKLFF,TGTGCCAGCAGCCAAGATGGGACAGGGGATGAAAAACTGTTTTTT
NA,TRBJ1-1,TRBV19,NA,CASGTAGTNTEAFF,TGTGCCAGTGGAACTGCCGGGACGAACACTGAAGCTTTCTTT
NA,TRBJ1-5,TRBV2,NA,CASSVLGRVSNQPQHF,TGTGCCAGCAGTGTCTTGGGCAGGGTGAGCAATCAGCCCCAGCATTTT
TRBD1,TRBJ1-1,TRBV7-6,NA,CASSVEGQMNTEAFF,TGTGCCAGCAGCGTAGAGGGACAGATGAACACTGAAGCTTTCTTT
NA,TRBJ2-4,TRBV28,NA,CASSLSPSSGGGGQNIQYF,TGTGCCAGCAGTTTAAGCCCCAGTTCCGGCGGGGGCGGACAAAACATTCAGTACTTC
NA,TRBJ2-3,TRBV6-4,NA,CASSDTDLGDTQYF,TGTGCCAGCAGTGACACGGACCTTGGGGATACGCAGTATTTT
TRBD2,TRBJ2-7,TRBV6-6,NA,CASSYVSGAYEQYF,TGTGCCAGCAGTTACGTCAGCGGGGCCTACGAGCAGTACTTC
NA,TRBJ2-1,TRBV12-5,once,CASGFLRPSGSYNEQFF,TGTGCTAGTGGTTTTCTACGCCCGTCTGGGTCCTACAATGAGCAGTTCTTC
TRBD2,TRBJ2-3,TRBV11-3,few,CATSLSGGPGGDTQYF,TGTGCCACCAGCCTTAGCGGGGGCCCAGGAGGAGATACGCAGTATTTT
NA,TRBJ1-5,TRBV12-3/TRBV12-4,NA,CASSFIGNQPQHF,TGTGCCAGCAGTTTCATCGGCAATCAGCCCCAGCATTTT
NA,TRBJ1-6,TRBV4-2,NA,CASSQGYSPLHF,TGTGCCAGCAGCCAAGGCTACTCACCCCTCCACTTT
TRBD2,TRBJ2-1,TRBV9,NA,CASSVGSAGESYNEQFF,TGTGCCAGCAGCGTAGGAAGTGCGGGGGAATCCTACAATGAGCAGTTCTTC
NA,TRBJ1-2,TRBV7-2,NA,CASSLGGTTNYGYTF,TGTGCCAGCAGCTTAGGAGGAACCACTAACTATGGCTACACCTTC
NA,TRBJ1-2,TRBV5-8,NA,CASSLAGSSPGGYTF,TGTGCCAGCAGCTTGGCCGGGAGCTCCCCCGGGGGCTACACCTTC
NA,TRBJ1-6,TRBV19,few,CASSTPGHNSPLHF,TGTGCCAGTAGTACCCCGGGACACAATTCACCCCTCCACTTT
NA,TRBJ2-1,TRBV3-1/TRBV3-2,NA,CASSRGEAFYNEQFF,TGTGCCAGCAGCCGGGGTGAGGCCTTCTACAATGAGCAGTTCTTC
NA,TRBJ2-6,TRBV4-1,NA,CASSRDYTISGANVLTF,TGCGCCAGCAGCAGAGACTATACCATCTCTGGGGCCAACGTCCTGACTTTC
NA,TRBJ1-1,TRBV7-8,NA,CASSLSEMNTEAFF,TGTGCCAGCAGCCTCAGCGAAATGAACACTGAAGCTTTCTTT